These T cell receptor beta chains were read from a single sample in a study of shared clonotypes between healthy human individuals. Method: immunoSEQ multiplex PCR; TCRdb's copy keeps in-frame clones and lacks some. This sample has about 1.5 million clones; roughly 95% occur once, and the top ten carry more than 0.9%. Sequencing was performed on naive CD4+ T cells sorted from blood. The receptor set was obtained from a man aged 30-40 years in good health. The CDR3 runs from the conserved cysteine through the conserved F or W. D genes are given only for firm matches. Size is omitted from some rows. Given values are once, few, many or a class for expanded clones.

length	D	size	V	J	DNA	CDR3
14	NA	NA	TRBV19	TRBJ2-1	TGTGCCAGTAGTACTGTGGGGGGGCTCAATGAGCAGTTCTTC	CASSTVGGLNEQFF
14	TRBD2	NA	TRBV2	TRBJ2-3	TGTGCCAGCAGTGGACTAGCGGGCACAGATACGCAGTATTTT	CASSGLAGTDTQYF
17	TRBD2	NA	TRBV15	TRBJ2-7	TGTGCCACCAGCAGCCGGCGGGGTGGCGGGGGACGCTACGAGCAGTACTTC	CATSSRRGGGGRYEQYF
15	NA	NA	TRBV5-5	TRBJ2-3	TGTGCCAGCAGCTTGGGGAACGGGCGCACAGATACGCAGTATTTT	CASSLGNGRTDTQYF
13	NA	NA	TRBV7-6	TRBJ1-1	TGTGCCAGCAGCTTCCCAGGGTTCACTGAAGCTTTCTTT	CASSFPGFTEAFF
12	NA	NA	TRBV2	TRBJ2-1	TGTGCCAGCAGTGAAGAGGACTATGAGCAGTTCTTC	CASSEEDYEQFF
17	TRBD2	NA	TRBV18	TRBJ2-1	TGTGCCAGCTCACCAATAAGAGGACTAGCGGCATACAATGAGCAGTTCTTC	CASSPIRGLAAYNEQFF
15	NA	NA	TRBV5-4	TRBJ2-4	TGTGCCAGCAGGGAAGGAGACTTGGCCAAAAACATTCAGTACTTC	CASREGDLAKNIQYF
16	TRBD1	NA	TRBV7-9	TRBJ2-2	TGTGCCAGCAGCTTCCGGACAGGGTCGACCACCGGGGAGCTGTTTTTT	CASSFRTGSTTGELFF
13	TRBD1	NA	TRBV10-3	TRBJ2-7	TGTGCCATCAGCGACAGGGGCTCCTACGAGCAGTACTTC	CAISDRGSYEQYF
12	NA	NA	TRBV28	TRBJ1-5	TGTGCCAGCAGTTTAAGGGCTCGGGCCCAGCATTTT	CASSLRARAQHF
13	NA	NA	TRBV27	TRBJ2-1	TGTGCCAGCAGTCTGGTCCAACCCAATGAGCAGTTCTTC	CASSLVQPNEQFF
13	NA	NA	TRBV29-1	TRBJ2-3	TGCAGCATACAGGGACAAATCACAGATACGCAGTATTTT	CSIQGQITDTQYF
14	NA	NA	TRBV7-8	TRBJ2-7	TGTGCCAGCAGCTTAGGCAGGCGCACCTACGAGCAGTACTTC	CASSLGRRTYEQYF
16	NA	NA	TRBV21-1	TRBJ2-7	TGTGCCACAAATTGCTCCCCGTTAGGCCCAGCCTACGAGCAGTACTTC	CATNCSPLGPAYEQYF
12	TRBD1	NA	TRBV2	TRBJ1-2	TGTGCCAGCACTGGACAGGACTATGGCTACACCTTC	CASTGQDYGYTF
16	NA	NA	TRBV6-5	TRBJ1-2	TGTGCCAGCAGTTATAGTGGAATAGGGGCTAACTATGGCTACACCTTC	CASSYSGIGANYGYTF
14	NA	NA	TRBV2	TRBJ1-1	TGTGCCAGCAGCCCCGGGACTGCGAACACTGAAGCTTTCTTT	CASSPGTANTEAFF
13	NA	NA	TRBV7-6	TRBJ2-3	TGTGCCAGCAGCTCCCTTAGGGGTGATACGCAGTATTTT	CASSSLRGDTQYF
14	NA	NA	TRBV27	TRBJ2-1	TGTGCCAGCAGTCCACACAGCTCCTACAATGAGCAGTTCTTC	CASSPHSSYNEQFF
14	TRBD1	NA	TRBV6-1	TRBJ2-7	TGTGCCAGCAGGCCAGGGACAGGGTGGTACGAGCAGTACTTC	CASRPGTGWYEQYF
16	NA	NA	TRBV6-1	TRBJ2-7	TGTGCCAGCAGTGATCCCCATAATAGCTTAACCTACGAGCAGTACTTC	CASSDPHNSLTYEQYF
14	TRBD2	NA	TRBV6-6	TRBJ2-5	TGTGCCAGCGGGGGGGGGAGTCGTTTGGAGACCCAGTACTTC	CASGGGSRLETQYF
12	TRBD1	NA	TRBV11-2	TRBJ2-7	TGTGCCAGCAGCTTCTGGGACAGGGGCGTGTACTTC	CASSFWDRGVYF
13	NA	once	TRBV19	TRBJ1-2	TGTGCCAGTACCCTAGACCGGACTTATGGCTACACCTTC	CASTLDRTYGYTF
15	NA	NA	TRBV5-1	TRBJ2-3	TGCGCCAGCAGCTTGGTTGGTAAAAGCACAGATACGCAGTATTTT	CASSLVGKSTDTQYF
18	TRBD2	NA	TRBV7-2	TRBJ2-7	TGTGCCAGCAGCTTATCCACCCGGGCTAGCGGAAGGACCTACGAGCAGTACTTC	CASSLSTRASGRTYEQYF
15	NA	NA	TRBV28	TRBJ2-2	TGTGCCAGCAGTCCCATTTCTCGGGTCACCGGGGAGCTGTTTTTT	CASSPISRVTGELFF
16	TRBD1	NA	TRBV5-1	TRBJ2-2	TGCGCCAGCAGCTTCCTAGGACAGGCCCACACCGGGGAGCTGTTTTTT	CASSFLGQAHTGELFF
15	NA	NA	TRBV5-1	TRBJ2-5	TGCGCCAGCAGCTTGCGCGGCGGGCTACGTGAAAAGCAGTACTTC	CASSLRGGLREKQYF
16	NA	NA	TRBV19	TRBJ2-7	TGTGCCAGTAGCCGAACGGGACTCCAAAGCTCCTACGAGCAGTACTTC	CASSRTGLQSSYEQYF
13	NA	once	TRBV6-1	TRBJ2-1	TGTGCCAGCAGTGGAGGTCTTTACAATGAGCAGTTCTTC	CASSGGLYNEQFF
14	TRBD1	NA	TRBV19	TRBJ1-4	TGTGCCAGTAGTATGGGACAGCCTAATGAAAAACTGTTTTTT	CASSMGQPNEKLFF
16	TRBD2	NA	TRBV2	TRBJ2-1	TGTGCCAGCAGTATTAGGACTAGCGGGCCCTACAATGAGCAGTTCTTC	CASSIRTSGPYNEQFF
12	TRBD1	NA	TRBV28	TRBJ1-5	TGTGCCAGCACAGGGGGGCATCAGCCCCAGCATTTT	CASTGGHQPQHF
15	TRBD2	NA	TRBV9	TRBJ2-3	TGTGCCAGCAGCGTTCTTAGCGGGAGCACAGATACGCAGTATTTT	CASSVLSGSTDTQYF
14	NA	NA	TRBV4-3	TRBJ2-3	TGCGCCAGCAGCCGAGCGGAACTCACAGATACGCAGTATTTT	CASSRAELTDTQYF
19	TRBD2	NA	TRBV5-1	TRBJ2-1	TGCGCCAGCTGTCTTTTCGGGAGGGCCTCTTTGGGGTCCTACAATGAGCAGTTCTTC	CASCLFGRASLGSYNEQFF
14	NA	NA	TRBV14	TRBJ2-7	TGTGCCAGCAGCCAAGGAGGACCGCGTCAGGAGCAGTACTTC	CASSQGGPRQEQYF
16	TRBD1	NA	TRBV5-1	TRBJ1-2	TGCGCCAGCAGCGTCGCCCCGTCAGGGGGCGGTGATGGCTACACCTTC	CASSVAPSGGGDGYTF
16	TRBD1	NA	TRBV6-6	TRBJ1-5	TGTGCCAGCAGTCGAGACAGGGGAAATAGCAATCAGCCCCAGCATTTT	CASSRDRGNSNQPQHF
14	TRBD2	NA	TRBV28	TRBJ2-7	TGTGCCAGTAGCAGACTAGCGGGAGTCTACGAGCAGTACTTC	CASSRLAGVYEQYF
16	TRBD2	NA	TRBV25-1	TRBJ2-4	TGTGCCAGCAGTGCGGGGGGGACACTGGCCAAAAACATTCAGTACTTC	CASSAGGTLAKNIQYF
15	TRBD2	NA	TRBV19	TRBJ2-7	TGTGCCAGTAGTAATGGCACTAGCGGGGCCTACGAGCAGTACTTC	CASSNGTSGAYEQYF
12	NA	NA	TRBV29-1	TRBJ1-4	TGCAGCGTTATGGGAAGGCCTGAAAAACTGTTTTTT	CSVMGRPEKLFF
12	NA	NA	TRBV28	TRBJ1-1	TGTGCCAGCAGTTTAGTGGGGGCCCCAGCTTTCTTT	CASSLVGAPAFF
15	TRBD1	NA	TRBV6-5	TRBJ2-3	TGTGCCAGCAGTTACGGGACAGGGACCACAGATACGCAGTATTTT	CASSYGTGTTDTQYF
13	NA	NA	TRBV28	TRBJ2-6	TGTGCCAGCAGTTTGGCTGGGGCCAACGTCCTGACTTTC	CASSLAGANVLTF
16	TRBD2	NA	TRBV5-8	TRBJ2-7	TGTGCCAGCAGCCGGGGGGGACTAGCGGGAGTACACGAGCAGTACTTC	CASSRGGLAGVHEQYF
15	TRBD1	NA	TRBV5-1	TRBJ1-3	TGCGCCAGCAGCTTAGCTCCGGGACAGGAAAACACCATATATTTT	CASSLAPGQENTIYF
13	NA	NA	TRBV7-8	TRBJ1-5	TGTGCCAGCAGCTTTGACGGGGGTCAGCCCCAGCATTTT	CASSFDGGQPQHF